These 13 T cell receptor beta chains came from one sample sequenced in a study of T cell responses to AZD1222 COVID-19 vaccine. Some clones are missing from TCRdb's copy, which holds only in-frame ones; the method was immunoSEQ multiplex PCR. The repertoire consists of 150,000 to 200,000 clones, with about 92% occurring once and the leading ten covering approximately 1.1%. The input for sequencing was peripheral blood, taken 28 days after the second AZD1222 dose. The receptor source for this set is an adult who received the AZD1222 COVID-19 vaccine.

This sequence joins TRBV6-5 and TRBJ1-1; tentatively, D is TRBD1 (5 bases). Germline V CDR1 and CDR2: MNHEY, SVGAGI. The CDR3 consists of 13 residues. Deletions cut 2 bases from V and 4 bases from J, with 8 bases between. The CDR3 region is CASSYGRGTEAFF. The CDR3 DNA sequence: TGTGCCAGCAGTTACGGGAGGGGCACTGAAGCTTTCTTT.

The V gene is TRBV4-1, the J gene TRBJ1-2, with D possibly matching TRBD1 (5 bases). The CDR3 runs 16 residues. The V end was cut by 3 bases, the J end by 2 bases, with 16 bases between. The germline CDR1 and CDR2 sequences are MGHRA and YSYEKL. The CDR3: CASSHYRPRGNYGYTF. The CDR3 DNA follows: TGCGCCAGCAGCCACTACCGCCCCCGGGGGAACTATGGCTACACCTTC.

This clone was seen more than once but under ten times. The CDR3 coding sequence is TGCGCCAGCAGCCCCGGACAGGCTGGCGAGACCCAGTACTTC. This sequence encodes CASSPGQAGETQYF. The J gene is TRBJ2-5, the V gene TRBV5-1, with 7 bases aligning to TRBD1. CDR3 length equals 14 residues. The J segment lost 5 bases and the V segment lost 4 bases, leaving 8 bases of the junction unmatched. Germline CDR1 SGHRS, CDR2 YFSETQ. Based on the CDR3 plus reference TRBV5-1 and TRBJ2-5, the full variable domain is KAGVTQTPRYLIKTRGQQVTLSCSPISGHRSVSWYQQTPGQGLQFLFEYFSETQRNKGNFPGRFSGRQFSNSRSEMNVSTLELGDSALYLCASSPGQAGETQYFGPGTRLLVL.

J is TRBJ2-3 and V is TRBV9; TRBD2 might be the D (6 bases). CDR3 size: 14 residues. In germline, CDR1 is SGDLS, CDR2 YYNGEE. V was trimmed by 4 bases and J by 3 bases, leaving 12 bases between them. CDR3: CASSPSGTTDTQYF. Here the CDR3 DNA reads TGTGCCAGCAGCCCTTCCGGGACTACAGATACGCAGTATTTT.

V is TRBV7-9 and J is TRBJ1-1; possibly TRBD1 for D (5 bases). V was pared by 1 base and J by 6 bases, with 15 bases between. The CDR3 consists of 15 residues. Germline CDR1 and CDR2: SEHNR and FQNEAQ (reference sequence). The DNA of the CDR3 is TGTGCCAGCAGCTTAGTTGTCAGGGATCAGTCTGAAGCTTTCTTT. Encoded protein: CASSLVVRDQSEAFF.

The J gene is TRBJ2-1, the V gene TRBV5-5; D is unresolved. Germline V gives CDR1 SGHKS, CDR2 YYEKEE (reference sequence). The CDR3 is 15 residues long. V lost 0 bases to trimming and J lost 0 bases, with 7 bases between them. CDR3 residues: CASSLVASSYNEQFF. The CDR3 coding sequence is TGTGCCAGCAGCTTGGTCGCCTCCTCCTACAATGAGCAGTTCTTC.

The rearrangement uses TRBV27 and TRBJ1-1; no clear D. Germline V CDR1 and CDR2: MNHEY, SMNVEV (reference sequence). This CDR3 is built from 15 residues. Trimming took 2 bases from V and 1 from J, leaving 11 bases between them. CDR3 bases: TGTGCCAGCAGTTTACCGCCCCCACGGAACACTGAAGCTTTCTTT. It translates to CASSLPPPRNTEAFF.

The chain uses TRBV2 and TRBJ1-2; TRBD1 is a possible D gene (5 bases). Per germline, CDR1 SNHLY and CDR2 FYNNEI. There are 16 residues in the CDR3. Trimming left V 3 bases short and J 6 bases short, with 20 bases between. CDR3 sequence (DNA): TGTGCCAGCAGTGAGGTAACAACGGGGCTTCGGCATGGCTACACCTTC. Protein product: CASSEVTTGLRHGYTF.

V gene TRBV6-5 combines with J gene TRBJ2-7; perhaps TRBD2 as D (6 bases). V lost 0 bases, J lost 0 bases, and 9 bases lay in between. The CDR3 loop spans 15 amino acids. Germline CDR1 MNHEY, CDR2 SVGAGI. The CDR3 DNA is TGTGCCAGCAGTTACTCGGGGGGAGCCTCCTACGAGCAGTACTTC. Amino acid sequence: CASSYSGGASYEQYF.

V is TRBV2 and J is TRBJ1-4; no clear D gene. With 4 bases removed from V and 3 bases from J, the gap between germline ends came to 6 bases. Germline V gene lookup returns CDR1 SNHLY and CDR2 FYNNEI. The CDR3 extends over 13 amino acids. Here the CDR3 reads CASSGGSNEKLFF. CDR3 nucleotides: TGTGCCAGCAGTGGAGGGTCTAATGAAAAACTGTTTTTT.

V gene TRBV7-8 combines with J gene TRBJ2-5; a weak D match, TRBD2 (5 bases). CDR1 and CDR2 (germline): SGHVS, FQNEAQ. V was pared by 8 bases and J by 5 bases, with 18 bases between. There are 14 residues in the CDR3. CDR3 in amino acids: CASSRLSPGETQYF. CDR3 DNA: TGTGCCAGCTCTAGACTTTCACCGGGGGAGACCCAGTACTTC.

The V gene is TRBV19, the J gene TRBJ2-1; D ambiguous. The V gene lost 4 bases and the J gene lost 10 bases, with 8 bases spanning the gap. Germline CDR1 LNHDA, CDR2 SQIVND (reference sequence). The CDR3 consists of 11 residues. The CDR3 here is CASSRLGEQFF. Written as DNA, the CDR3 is TGTGCCAGTAGTAGACTCGGGGAGCAGTTCTTC.

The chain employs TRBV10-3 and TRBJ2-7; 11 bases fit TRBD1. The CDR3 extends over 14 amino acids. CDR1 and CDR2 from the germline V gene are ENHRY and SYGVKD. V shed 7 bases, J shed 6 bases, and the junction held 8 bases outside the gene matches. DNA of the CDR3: TGTGCCATCAAAGGGACAGGGGGGACGTCCGAGCAGTACTTC. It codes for CAIKGTGGTSEQYF.